This entry lists 26 T cell receptor beta chains sequenced from one sample in a study of blood T cell repertoires in COVID-19. Data came from immunoSEQ multiplex PCR; TCRdb stores just in-frame clones and leaves some out. The data hold approximately 200,000 clones, with approximately 85% observed a single time. What was sequenced was peripheral blood. Source of these receptors: a man aged 40-50 years with acute or convalescent COVID-19.

This clone was recorded only once. The chain links TRBV6-5 to TRBJ2-3; TRBD1 matches at 7 bases. This CDR3 is 13 amino acids long. Germline V gene lookup returns CDR1 MNHEY and CDR2 SVGAGI. J lost 8 bases, V lost 5 bases, and 7 bases had no gene match. The CDR3: CASSRQGRSTQYF. In nucleotides, the CDR3 is TGTGCCAGCAGTCGACAGGGCCGAAGTACGCAGTATTTT.

The J gene is TRBJ1-1, the V gene TRBV10-3; maybe TRBD1 (6 bases). The CDR3 is made up of 13 amino acids. V was trimmed by 10 bases and J by 0 bases, leaving 12 bases between them. CDR1 ENHRY and CDR2 SYGVKD come from the germline V gene. The CDR3 sequence is CATQDRMNTEAFF. As DNA, the CDR3 is TGTGCCACCCAGGACAGAATGAACACTGAAGCTTTCTTT.

V gene TRBV27 combines with J gene TRBJ1-1; 8 bases match TRBD1. Germline V lookup: CDR1 MNHEY, CDR2 SMNVEV (reference sequence). This CDR3 is 17 amino acids long. The ends lost 5 bases at V and 3 bases at J; junction bases unmatched: 14. CDR3 sequence (DNA): TGTGCCAGCAGTCCACCGGCAGGGGGCCCTAAGGACACTGAAGCTTTCTTT. It yields the protein CASSPPAGGPKDTEAFF.

The chain has TRBV28 and TRBJ1-5, with D uncertain. This CDR3 spans 16 amino acids. Trimming left V 6 bases short and J 1 base short, with 16 bases between. From germline, CDR1 is MDHEN and CDR2 SYDVKM. The CDR3 nucleotides are TGTGCCAGCAGACAAGGGCCCGGGGTAAGCAATCAGCCCCAGCATTTT. It encodes CASRQGPGVSNQPQHF. The full variable domain, completed using reference TRBV28 and TRBJ1-5, is DVKVTQSSRYLVKRTGEKVFLECVQDMDHENMFWYRQDPGLGLRLIYFSYDVKMKEKGDIPEGYSVSREKKERFSLILESASTNQTSMYLCASRQGPGVSNQPQHFGDGTRLSIL.

V and J are TRBV5-1 and TRBJ1-1; possibly TRBD1 for D (6 bases). The CDR3 contains 13 residues. Per germline, CDR1 SGHRS and CDR2 YFSETQ. With 4 bases removed from V and 5 bases from J, the gap between germline ends came to 12 bases. CDR3 loop: CASSPQRGTEAFF. CDR3 coding DNA: TGCGCCAGCAGCCCACAAAGGGGGACTGAAGCTTTCTTT.

The chain couples TRBV6-1 to TRBJ1-1, with D hard to call. The germline V and J ends were trimmed by 3 bases and 0 bases, with 8 bases remaining between them. The CDR3 length is 14 residues. Per the germline V gene, CDR1 is MNHNS and CDR2 is SASEGT. CDR3: CASSDGSMNTEAFF. The CDR3 DNA reads as TGTGCCAGCAGTGACGGGTCGATGAACACTGAAGCTTTCTTT.

V is TRBV15 and J is TRBJ1-2, with 8 bases fitting TRBD1. The CDR3 extends over 12 amino acids. Germline assignment: CDR1 LNHNV and CDR2 YYDKDF (reference sequence). The trim removed 7 bases at V and 5 bases at J, leaving 3 bases unmatched. CDR3 DNA sequence: TGTGCCACCACCGGGACAGGATATGGCTACACCTTC. It is translated as CATTGTGYGYTF.

The chain carries TRBV4-1 and TRBJ2-7; D remains unclear. V shed 1 base and J shed 5 bases, with 9 bases lying between them. The CDR3 sequence is 13 residues long. Germline CDR1 reads MGHRA; CDR2 reads YSYEKL. The CDR3 nucleotides are TGCGCCAGCAGCCAAGGGCAAGGAGACGAGCAGTACTTC. The encoded protein is CASSQGQGDEQYF.

V usage is TRBV6-5 and J usage is TRBJ2-2, with D uncertain. Germline loops: CDR1 MNHEY, CDR2 SVGAGI. The CDR3 consists of 13 residues. Trimming left V 4 bases short and J 3 bases short, with 6 bases between. CDR3 sequence: CASSFSYTGELFF. The CDR3 DNA reads TGTGCCAGCAGTTTTTCGTACACCGGGGAGCTGTTTTTT.

This clone has only one observation. The chain is built from TRBV5-1 and TRBJ2-7, with D tentatively TRBD2 (5 bases). V dropped 3 bases and J dropped 5 bases, with 15 bases sitting between them. The V gene's germline CDR1 is SGHRS and CDR2 YFSETQ. The CDR3 is 14 amino acids. The DNA for the CDR3 is TGCGCCAGCAGCTGGGTCAGCGGTGGGGACGAGCAGTACTTC. Its translation is CASSWVSGGDEQYF.

The J gene is TRBJ2-3, the V gene TRBV13, with D uncertain. The V and J ends lost 3 bases and 4 bases respectively, with 8 bases between them. This CDR3 region has 13 residues. Germline V gives CDR1 PRHDT, CDR2 FYEKMQ (reference sequence). CDR3 region: CASSLPGADTQYF. As DNA, the CDR3 is TGTGCCAGCAGCTTGCCGGGTGCAGATACGCAGTATTTT.

V gene TRBV5-6 combines with J gene TRBJ1-4; D not certain. With 4 bases removed from V and 0 bases from J, the gap between germline ends came to 19 bases. The V gene's germline CDR1 is SGHDT and CDR2 YYEEEE. The length of the CDR3 is 18 residues. Here the CDR3 DNA reads TGTGCCAGCAGCCCCAACACCATTTCTTTTGCAACTAATGAAAAACTGTTTTTT. It encodes CASSPNTISFATNEKLFF.

This chain uses TRBV9 with TRBJ1-6; D call uncertain. CDR3 length: 12 residues. Trimming removed 3 bases from V and 6 bases from J, with 4 bases in between. Germline V gives CDR1 SGDLS, CDR2 YYNGEE. The CDR3 nucleotides are TGTGCCAGCAGCGCCCGTAATTCACCCCTCCACTTT. This gives the protein CASSARNSPLHF.

V is TRBV28 and J is TRBJ2-4, with 8 bases matching TRBD1. V gave up 6 bases and J gave up 1 base; unmatched junction bases: 5. The germline V gene encodes CDR1 MDHEN and CDR2 SYDVKM. The length of the CDR3 is 15 residues. CDR3 residues: CASSAQGAAKNIQYF. The DNA of the CDR3 is TGTGCCAGCAGCGCTCAGGGGGCGGCCAAAAACATTCAGTACTTC.

The genes are TRBV9 and TRBJ2-1, with 8 positions matching TRBD2. The germline gives CDR1 SGDLS, CDR2 YYNGEE. With V trimmed by 4 bases and J by 4 bases, 10 bases remained unmatched. This CDR3 spans 16 amino acids. This CDR3 reads CASSPGGGLPYNEQFF. The CDR3 DNA sequence: TGTGCCAGCAGCCCGGGCGGGGGGCTACCGTACAATGAGCAGTTCTTC.

This chain joins TRBV30 and TRBJ2-2, with a possible D match to TRBD1 (5 bases). Trimming cost V 7 bases and J 0 bases, with 12 bases left between them. The CDR3 consists of 14 residues. Germline values: CDR1 GTSNPN, CDR2 SVGIG (reference sequence). CDR3 residues: CAYQTAANTGELFF. CDR3 coding DNA: TGTGCCTACCAGACAGCAGCGAACACCGGGGAGCTGTTTTTT.

This clone has just a few counts. V gene TRBV12-5 combines with J gene TRBJ2-3, with 10 bases fitting TRBD2. The germline V gene encodes CDR1 LGHNT and CDR2 FRNRAP. Trimming took 1 base from V and 0 from J; bases not matched to a gene: 4. This CDR3 contains 17 residues. CDR3 region: CASGLASGGRSTDTQYF. The CDR3 DNA reads as TGTGCTAGTGGTTTGGCTAGCGGGGGACGAAGCACAGATACGCAGTATTTT.

This rearrangement joins TRBV5-1 to TRBJ1-6, with D tentatively TRBD1 (5 bases). The CDR3 length is 14 residues. Between the trimmed V and J ends, which lost 0 bases and 8 bases, there was a span of 9 bases. The V gene's germline CDR1 is SGHRS and CDR2 YFSETQ. The CDR3 protein is CASSLVTGDSPLHF. The DNA of the CDR3 is TGCGCCAGCAGCTTGGTAACGGGGGATTCACCCCTCCACTTT.

The CDR3 DNA follows: TGTGCCAGCTCACCTATTGGGACAGCGAACACCGGGGAGCTGTTTTTT. Translation gives CASSPIGTANTGELFF. The J gene is TRBJ2-2, the V gene TRBV18, with TRBD1 matching 7 bases. Germline V gene data show CDR1 as KGHSH and CDR2 as LQKENI. CDR3 length equals 16 residues. V shed 3 bases, J shed 0 bases, and the junction held 4 bases outside the gene matches.

This chain connects TRBV5-6 to TRBJ2-7; no definite D call. Trimming pared 2 bases from V and 2 bases from J, leaving 5 bases between. In germline, CDR1 is SGHDT, CDR2 YYEEEE. The CDR3 runs to 12 residues. Written as DNA, the CDR3 is TGTGCCAGCAGCTTCCGAGCCTACGAGCAGTACTTC. Its translation is CASSFRAYEQYF.

This sequence joins TRBV6-6 and TRBJ1-2, with TRBD1 identical over 7 bases. CDR1 and CDR2 from the germline V gene are MNHNY and SVGAGI (reference sequence). This CDR3 region has 16 residues. The J segment lost 4 bases and the V segment lost 2 bases, leaving 10 bases of the junction unmatched. This chain's CDR3 is CASSYNYSPGGYGYTF. The CDR3 DNA follows: TGTGCCAGCAGTTACAACTACAGCCCAGGGGGCTATGGCTACACCTTC.

This clone came up once. The chain links TRBV28 to TRBJ2-1, with D perhaps TRBD2 (5 bases). CDR1 is MDHEN, CDR2 SYDVKM, per germline. This CDR3 region has 16 residues. V gave up 5 bases and J gave up 6 bases, with 20 bases separating them. CDR3 in DNA: TGTGCCAGCAGTCCCAGCATCGGAGGCTTAGGCAATGAGCAGTTCTTC. Amino acids: CASSPSIGGLGNEQFF.

This chain connects TRBV28 to TRBJ1-4; TRBD1 aligns across 7 bases. After removal of 2 bases from V and 0 bases from J, the junction contained 6 bases not matched to a gene. Germline V gene lookup returns CDR1 MDHEN and CDR2 SYDVKM. The CDR3 is made up of 17 amino acids. The CDR3 reads CASSLAGTAATNEKLFF. Here the CDR3 DNA reads TGTGCCAGCAGTTTAGCCGGGACAGCAGCAACTAATGAAAAACTGTTTTTT.

This clone has just one count. V and J are TRBV6-6 and TRBJ2-5, with TRBD1 identical over 12 bases. The CDR3 runs to 15 residues. Germline V lookup: CDR1 MNHNY, CDR2 SVGAGI (reference sequence). V shed 5 bases, J shed 5 bases, and the junction held 6 bases outside the gene matches. This CDR3 reads CASSPGQGALETQYF. CDR3 nucleotides: TGTGCCAGCAGTCCGGGACAGGGGGCTTTGGAGACCCAGTACTTC.

A single count supports this clone. CDR3 DNA: TGTGCCAGCAGCTTAGTCCGGGACATAAAAGCTTTCTTT. Its translation is CASSLVRDIKAFF. This chain links TRBV7-2 with TRBJ1-1; D is perhaps TRBD1 (6 bases). Germline lookup yields CDR1 SGHTA and CDR2 FQGNSA. The CDR3 consists of 13 residues. V was pared by 1 base and J by 9 bases, with 12 bases between. The complete variable domain, with remaining parts taken from reference TRBV7-2 and TRBJ1-1, reads GAGVSQSPSNKVTEKGKDVELRCDPISGHTALYWYRQSLGQGLEFLIYFQGNSAPDKSGLPSDRFSAERTGGSVSTLTIQRTQQEDSAVYLCASSLVRDIKAFFGQGTRLTVV.

The chain recombines TRBV15 with TRBJ2-1; TRBD2 matches at 8 bases. The length of the CDR3 is 15 residues. The germline gives CDR1 LNHNV, CDR2 YYDKDF (reference sequence). Germline trimming cut 5 bases from V and 7 bases from J; bases unmatched to any gene: 10. CDR3 protein: CATSEGTRHGNEQFF. CDR3 sequence (DNA): TGTGCCACCAGCGAAGGGACTAGGCACGGGAATGAGCAGTTCTTC.